A selection of T cell receptor beta chains follows, all from one sample in a study of OX40 agonist ivuxolimab in advanced cancers. Assay used: immunoSEQ multiplex PCR; TCRdb lists only in-frame clones, some missing. The sample consists of over 85,000 clones, roughly 88% of them appearing once. Sample: CD4+ or CD8+ T cells sorted from blood, taken in a trial of the OX40 agonist ivuxolimab. The receptors come from an adult with an advanced solid tumor such as melanoma, head and neck, liver or kidney cancer. Both conserved end residues are part of each CDR3. Fields, in order: clone size, J gene, V gene, D gene, CDR3 DNA, CDR3 protein. D genes are given only for firm matches. Part of the rows lack a size; the others show once, few, many or a class for expanded clones.

clone size: NA
J gene: TRBJ2-3
V gene: TRBV29-1
D gene: NA
CDR3 DNA: TGCAGCGTTGGTTTTGGGTCAGATACGCAGTATTTT
CDR3 protein: CSVGFGSDTQYF

clone size: NA
J gene: TRBJ2-1
V gene: TRBV9
D gene: NA
CDR3 DNA: TGTGCCAGCAGCGTAGCGGGAGCTTCTGAGCAGTTCTTC
CDR3 protein: CASSVAGASEQFF

clone size: NA
J gene: TRBJ2-2
V gene: TRBV28
D gene: NA
CDR3 DNA: TGTGCCAGCAGTCCGACAGGGGAGGGGGCCGGGGAGCTGTTTTTT
CDR3 protein: CASSPTGEGAGELFF

clone size: NA
J gene: TRBJ2-1
V gene: TRBV5-1
D gene: TRBD2
CDR3 DNA: TGCGCCAGCAGCCCTCGGTCGGGGGAGGGCAATGAGCAGTTCTTC
CDR3 protein: CASSPRSGEGNEQFF

clone size: NA
J gene: TRBJ2-7
V gene: TRBV15
D gene: NA
CDR3 DNA: TGTGCCACCAGCAGAGAGGGACCCAGCTACGAGCAGTACTTC
CDR3 protein: CATSREGPSYEQYF

clone size: NA
J gene: TRBJ1-2
V gene: TRBV7-2
D gene: NA
CDR3 DNA: TGTGCCAGCAGCTTAGGCTTCAACTATGGCTACACCTTC
CDR3 protein: CASSLGFNYGYTF

clone size: NA
J gene: TRBJ1-5
V gene: TRBV2
D gene: NA
CDR3 DNA: TGTGCCAGCAGCCCAAGCGAGGCGGGGTTACGGCAGCCCCAGCATTTT
CDR3 protein: CASSPSEAGLRQPQHF

clone size: NA
J gene: TRBJ2-3
V gene: TRBV7-2
D gene: TRBD1
CDR3 DNA: TGTGCCAGCAGCTTATTGGGACAGGACACAGATACGCAGTATTTT
CDR3 protein: CASSLLGQDTDTQYF

clone size: NA
J gene: TRBJ1-2
V gene: TRBV30
D gene: TRBD1
CDR3 DNA: TGTGCCTGGAGACAGGACAGGGTTTATGGCTACACCTTC
CDR3 protein: CAWRQDRVYGYTF

clone size: NA
J gene: TRBJ2-2
V gene: TRBV6-1
D gene: NA
CDR3 DNA: TGTGCCAGCAGTTTACAGCAGGCGAACACCGGGGAGCTGTTTTTT
CDR3 protein: CASSLQQANTGELFF

clone size: NA
J gene: TRBJ1-2
V gene: TRBV2
D gene: TRBD1
CDR3 DNA: TGTGCCAGCACCACCGACAGGGCGAGAGGCTACACCTTC
CDR3 protein: CASTTDRARGYTF

clone size: NA
J gene: TRBJ2-1
V gene: TRBV5-8
D gene: TRBD2
CDR3 DNA: TGTGCCAGCAGCGCCGGACTAGCTGTTTACAATGAGCAGTTCTTC
CDR3 protein: CASSAGLAVYNEQFF

clone size: NA
J gene: TRBJ2-7
V gene: TRBV7-6
D gene: NA
CDR3 DNA: TGTGCCAGCAGCTCTAGGGTTTCCTACGAGCAGTACTTC
CDR3 protein: CASSSRVSYEQYF

clone size: NA
J gene: TRBJ1-1
V gene: TRBV6-6
D gene: NA
CDR3 DNA: TGTGCCAGCAGTTACGGGGGTATTAGCACTGAAGCTTTCTTT
CDR3 protein: CASSYGGISTEAFF

clone size: NA
J gene: TRBJ2-5
V gene: TRBV30
D gene: TRBD2
CDR3 DNA: TGTGCCTGGAATCGCGGGACTAGCGCCATAAGCATCGAAGAGACCCAGTACTTC
CDR3 protein: CAWNRGTSAISIEETQYF

clone size: once
J gene: TRBJ2-1
V gene: TRBV7-8
D gene: TRBD2
CDR3 DNA: TGTGCCAGCAGCCGACTAGCGGGAATGAGCAATGAGCAGTTCTTC
CDR3 protein: CASSRLAGMSNEQFF

clone size: NA
J gene: TRBJ1-2
V gene: TRBV7-2
D gene: NA
CDR3 DNA: TGTGCCAGCAGCTTAAACATAATTAACTATGGCTACACCTTC
CDR3 protein: CASSLNIINYGYTF

clone size: NA
J gene: TRBJ1-3
V gene: TRBV7-3
D gene: NA
CDR3 DNA: TGTGCCAGCAGCCCGGACAGCTCTGGAAACACCATATATTTT
CDR3 protein: CASSPDSSGNTIYF

clone size: NA
J gene: TRBJ2-1
V gene: TRBV30
D gene: TRBD2
CDR3 DNA: TGTGCCTGGAGTCCTTATAGCGGGAGCTATATGAGGAGGGGCGATGAGCAGTTCTTC
CDR3 protein: CAWSPYSGSYMRRGDEQFF

clone size: once
J gene: TRBJ1-1
V gene: TRBV5-1
D gene: TRBD1
CDR3 DNA: TGCGCCAGCAGCCTGGGGACAGGACTGAACACTGAAGCTTTCTTT
CDR3 protein: CASSLGTGLNTEAFF

clone size: NA
J gene: TRBJ2-3
V gene: TRBV5-1
D gene: NA
CDR3 DNA: TGCGCCAGCAGTTTGGACACAGGCACAGATACGCAGTATTTT
CDR3 protein: CASSLDTGTDTQYF

clone size: few
J gene: TRBJ2-3
V gene: TRBV9
D gene: TRBD2
CDR3 DNA: TGTGCCAGCAGCGTGGGGACGGGAGGGAACACAGATACGCAGTATTTT
CDR3 protein: CASSVGTGGNTDTQYF

clone size: NA
J gene: TRBJ2-7
V gene: TRBV2
D gene: NA
CDR3 DNA: TGTGCCAGCAGTGAACGATTTGGAGGATGGTACGAGCAGTACTTC
CDR3 protein: CASSERFGGWYEQYF

clone size: NA
J gene: TRBJ1-1
V gene: TRBV9
D gene: TRBD1
CDR3 DNA: TGTGCCAGCAGCGTAGGACAGGGGAACACTGAAGCTTTCTTT
CDR3 protein: CASSVGQGNTEAFF

clone size: NA
J gene: TRBJ2-7
V gene: TRBV11-2
D gene: TRBD1
CDR3 DNA: TGTGCCAGCAGCTTATCCAGGGGGCCCTACGAGCAGTACTTC
CDR3 protein: CASSLSRGPYEQYF

clone size: few
J gene: TRBJ2-7
V gene: TRBV14
D gene: TRBD2
CDR3 DNA: TGTGCCAGCAGCCAAGAACGGGGGGGCAGTAATTACGAGCAGTACTTC
CDR3 protein: CASSQERGGSNYEQYF

clone size: NA
J gene: TRBJ2-7
V gene: TRBV4-2
D gene: TRBD2
CDR3 DNA: TGTGCCAGCAGGCTAGCGGGCTCCTACGAGCAGTACTTC
CDR3 protein: CASRLAGSYEQYF

clone size: NA
J gene: TRBJ1-2
V gene: TRBV28
D gene: NA
CDR3 DNA: TGTGCCAGCAGCCCTGGCGGTTTGGGGGAAGATGGCTACACCTTC
CDR3 protein: CASSPGGLGEDGYTF

clone size: NA
J gene: TRBJ2-7
V gene: TRBV30
D gene: TRBD2
CDR3 DNA: TGTGCCTGGAAGGCTAGCGGCACCTCCAAGCAGTACTTC
CDR3 protein: CAWKASGTSKQYF

clone size: NA
J gene: TRBJ1-1
V gene: TRBV7-2
D gene: NA
CDR3 DNA: TGTGCCAGCAGCTTAGTTCCAGACATGAACACTGAAGCTTTCTTT
CDR3 protein: CASSLVPDMNTEAFF

clone size: NA
J gene: TRBJ1-2
V gene: TRBV10-3
D gene: NA
CDR3 DNA: TGTGCCATCACCCAGGGGCAGGGAGATGGTGGCTACACCTTC
CDR3 protein: CAITQGQGDGGYTF

clone size: NA
J gene: TRBJ1-4
V gene: TRBV29-1
D gene: NA
CDR3 DNA: TGCAGCGTTCGCAGGACAGCAGCTAATGAAAAACTGTTTTTT
CDR3 protein: CSVRRTAANEKLFF

clone size: NA
J gene: TRBJ2-3
V gene: TRBV2
D gene: NA
CDR3 DNA: TGTGCCAGCAGTGAAGGGTCTGCCAGGGCCACAGATACGCAGTATTTT
CDR3 protein: CASSEGSARATDTQYF

clone size: once
J gene: TRBJ2-5
V gene: TRBV6-1
D gene: NA
CDR3 DNA: TGTGCCAGCAGCCGCCAAGAGACCCAGTACTTC
CDR3 protein: CASSRQETQYF

clone size: once
J gene: TRBJ2-7
V gene: TRBV2
D gene: NA
CDR3 DNA: TGTGCCAGCAGAATAGCGGAAACAGGCTACGAGCAGTACTTC
CDR3 protein: CASRIAETGYEQYF

clone size: few
J gene: TRBJ1-1
V gene: TRBV4-1
D gene: NA
CDR3 DNA: TGCGCCAGCAGCCAATGGCGAAGTCTTGAAGCTTTCTTT
CDR3 protein: CASSQWRSLEAFF

clone size: NA
J gene: TRBJ2-5
V gene: TRBV30
D gene: TRBD1
CDR3 DNA: TGTGCCTGGAGTGAAGTAGGACAGGGAGGAGAGACCCAGTACTTC
CDR3 protein: CAWSEVGQGGETQYF

clone size: NA
J gene: TRBJ2-2
V gene: TRBV11-3
D gene: NA
CDR3 DNA: TGTGCCAGCAGCTTAGTTCCTTGGAGATCGAACACCGGGGAGCTGTTTTTT
CDR3 protein: CASSLVPWRSNTGELFF

clone size: NA
J gene: TRBJ2-3
V gene: TRBV4-3
D gene: TRBD2
CDR3 DNA: TGCGCCAGCAGCCAAGATGGACTAGCGGGCACAGATACGCAGTATTTT
CDR3 protein: CASSQDGLAGTDTQYF

clone size: NA
J gene: TRBJ2-5
V gene: TRBV29-1
D gene: NA
CDR3 DNA: TGCAGCGCGCTGGGGGTTACCGCCTCTCAGACCCAGTACTTC
CDR3 protein: CSALGVTASQTQYF

clone size: NA
J gene: TRBJ2-7
V gene: TRBV30
D gene: NA
CDR3 DNA: TGTGCCTGGAGTAGGCTACAGGGTGCCCACGAGCAGTACTTC
CDR3 protein: CAWSRLQGAHEQYF

clone size: NA
J gene: TRBJ1-4
V gene: TRBV7-9
D gene: TRBD1
CDR3 DNA: TGTGCCAGCAGGTTAGGACAGGGACCAAATGAAAAACTGTTTTTT
CDR3 protein: CASRLGQGPNEKLFF

clone size: NA
J gene: TRBJ2-5
V gene: TRBV27
D gene: NA
CDR3 DNA: TGTGCCAGTCGGGGATGGGAGACCCAGTACTTC
CDR3 protein: CASRGWETQYF

clone size: NA
J gene: TRBJ1-5
V gene: TRBV18
D gene: NA
CDR3 DNA: TGTGCCAGCTCACCGATGGAAACCCAGCCCCAGCATTTT
CDR3 protein: CASSPMETQPQHF

clone size: NA
J gene: TRBJ2-1
V gene: TRBV4-2
D gene: TRBD2
CDR3 DNA: TGTGCCAGCAGCCAGAGAGCGGGGAGTCAGCAGTTCTTC
CDR3 protein: CASSQRAGSQQFF

clone size: NA
J gene: TRBJ2-1
V gene: TRBV5-1
D gene: TRBD2
CDR3 DNA: TGCGCCAGCAGCTTAGGACTAGCGGGAGAAAATGAGCAGTTCTTC
CDR3 protein: CASSLGLAGENEQFF

clone size: NA
J gene: TRBJ1-1
V gene: TRBV11-3
D gene: TRBD1
CDR3 DNA: TGTGCCAGCAGCTCTAGGACAGGAGGGGTGGCAGCTTTCTTT
CDR3 protein: CASSSRTGGVAAFF

clone size: NA
J gene: TRBJ1-3
V gene: TRBV18
D gene: NA
CDR3 DNA: TGTGCCAGCTCACAGGGAGGCTCTGGAAACACCATATATTTT
CDR3 protein: CASSQGGSGNTIYF